The 3 T cell receptor beta chains in this list originate from one sample, sequenced in a study of blood T cell repertoires in COVID-19. TCRdb's copy holds only in-frame clones and misses some; the assay was immunoSEQ multiplex PCR. The top ten clones hold approximately 40% of a sample with some 80,000 clones, approximately 81% of them seen once. The specimen sequenced was peripheral blood. The receptors were gathered from an elderly man with acute or convalescent COVID-19.

CDR3 nucleotides: TGTGCCAGCAGCCAAAGGACAGGAGTCAATAATTCACCCCTCCACTTT. Encoded protein: CASSQRTGVNNSPLHF. This rearrangement joins TRBV3-1 (or the pseudogene TRBV3-2) to TRBJ1-6; 7 positions agree with TRBD1. V lost 2 bases to trimming and J lost 5 bases; unmatched junction nucleotides: 6. CDR1 and CDR2 from the germline V gene are LGHDT and YNNKEL (reference sequence). This CDR3 has 16 amino acids.

The V call is TRBV2, the J call TRBJ1-1; D gene ambiguous. The V gene's germline CDR1 is SNHLY and CDR2 FYNNEI. The CDR3 sequence is 13 residues long. Trimming stripped 6 bases from V and 1 base from J, with 9 bases between. CDR3 nucleotide sequence: TGTGCCAGCAGAAGAAGAGAGAACACTGAAGCTTTCTTT. Translating it yields CASRRRENTEAFF.

In its sample, this clone was seen a few times. CDR3: CASSGGMYAYEQYF. The CDR3 bases are TGTGCCAGCAGCGGGGGGATGTATGCCTACGAGCAGTACTTC. This chain uses TRBV11-2 with TRBJ2-7, with a weak D call TRBD2 (6 bases). This CDR3 region has 14 residues. Germline V gene sequence: CDR1 SGHAT, CDR2 FQNNGV. Trimming pared 5 bases from V and 2 bases from J, leaving 13 bases between.